This TCR beta chain was observed in a study of blood T cell repertoires in COVID-19. Germline V gene data show CDR1 as SGHVS and CDR2 as FNYEAQ. Trimming took off 5 bases at V and 2 bases at J, with 17 bases between the two ends. This CDR3 is built from 16 residues. Original analysis: Using reference gene primer amplification, nucleated cell counts were estimated. Assay used: immunoSEQ multiplex PCR; TCRdb lists only in-frame clones, some missing. V and J calls and clone size are as listed in that table; D and trimming were resolved from the DNA. The sample contains approximately 330,000 clones, over 80% of which appear only once. Followed over time, Seattle patients had been enrolled while infection was active.

Specimen: peripheral blood. This receptor was taken from a man aged 25-40 years with COVID-19, enrolled during active disease. V is TRBV7-6 and J is TRBJ2-3; D is perhaps TRBD2 (7 bases). The CDR3 is CASSKGGGRITDTQYF. The CDR3 region has the DNA TGTGCCAGCAGCAAGGGGGGGGGCCGGATCACAGATACGCAGTATTTT.